What follows is one T cell receptor beta chain and its context. The sample is drawn from a study of shared clonotypes between healthy human individuals. Germline V CDR1 and CDR2: MDHEN, SYDVKM. The V segment lost 6 bases and the J segment 3 bases; nucleotides outside the gene matches: 11. This CDR3 is 15 amino acids long. TCRdb's copy holds only in-frame clones and misses some; the assay was immunoSEQ multiplex PCR. The sample includes fewer than 3 million clones, about 90% of them seen just once. The rearrangement joins TRBV28 to TRBJ2-7; TRBD1 agrees at 7 bases. The clonotype comes from a man aged 18-30 years in good health. Some clones in this sample may be carry-over from other donors' samples. The sequenced sample was naive CD4+ T cells from PBMCs. Subset indicated: CD45RA+ positively selected. The chain's CDR3 is CASSSGQALDYEQYF. The CDR3 DNA reads TGTGCCAGCAGCTCAGGACAGGCGCTAGACTACGAGCAGTACTTC.